One and the same sample provided the 14 T cell receptor beta chains below, sequenced in a study of OX40 agonist ivuxolimab in advanced cancers. TCRdb's table, derived via immunoSEQ multiplex PCR, lists solely in-frame clones and lacks some. The repertoire holds around 63,000 clones, with 86% as singletons. The material was CD4+ or CD8+ T cells sorted from blood, obtained in a trial of the OX40 agonist ivuxolimab. These receptors were taken from an adult with an advanced solid tumor such as melanoma, head and neck, liver or kidney cancer.

The chain combines TRBV6-1 with TRBJ2-1; 9 nucleotides agree with TRBD2. Per germline, CDR1 MNHNS and CDR2 SASEGT. V shed 3 bases, J shed 4 bases, and the junction held 7 bases outside the gene matches. This CDR3 is built from 16 residues. The CDR3 region is CASSDLSSGIYNEQFF. The CDR3 DNA reads TGTGCCAGCAGTGACCTGTCTAGCGGGATTTACAATGAGCAGTTCTTC.

The rearrangement links TRBV9 to TRBJ2-2; TRBD2 matches at 9 bases. The CDR3 length is 17 residues. Germline loops: CDR1 SGDLS, CDR2 YYNGEE. The trim removed 2 bases at V and 0 bases at J, leaving 5 bases unmatched. The CDR3 nucleotides read TGTGCCAGCAGCGTTGGCGCTAGCGGGACGAACACCGGGGAGCTGTTTTTT. Amino acids: CASSVGASGTNTGELFF.

The chain recombines TRBV11-3 with TRBJ1-3, with TRBD1 matching 10 bases. CDR1 is SGHNT, CDR2 YENEEA, per germline. The CDR3 runs to 16 residues. Trimming at V came to 5 bases and at J to 3 bases, leaving 7 bases not matched to a gene. Written as DNA, the CDR3 is TGTGCCAGCAGCCCCCTCGGGACAGGGGATGGAAACACCATATATTTT. This translates into CASSPLGTGDGNTIYF.

Turning to this clone: The same CDR3 is also encoded by other DNA sequences in this sample. In DNA, the CDR3 is TGTGCCAGCAGGGAGGGAGGACGTAATGAAAAACTGTTTTTT. As protein: CASREGGRNEKLFF. The V gene is TRBV6-5, the J gene TRBJ1-4; D is uncertain. The CDR3 contains 14 residues. Germline V gene data show CDR1 as MNHEY and CDR2 as SVGAGI. Trimming left V 6 bases short and J 4 bases short, with 12 bases between.

The chain couples TRBV7-9 to TRBJ2-7, with a tentative D call TRBD2 (6 bases). The CDR3 extends over 18 amino acids. CDR1 SEHNR and CDR2 FQNEAQ come from the germline V gene (reference sequence). V was trimmed by 3 bases and J by 4 bases, leaving 25 bases between them. The CDR3 DNA sequence: TGTGCCAGCAGCTTGGATATCCGGGATCCTACGCGGGAATACGAGCAGTACTTC. The encoded protein is CASSLDIRDPTREYEQYF.

Note on this clone: One end of the junction varies from germline; a read error may be responsible. The V and J genes are TRBV7-3 and TRBJ2-2, with D perhaps TRBD2 (6 bases). The CDR3 sequence is 14 residues long. CDR1 and CDR2 from the germline V gene are SGHTA and FQGTGA. DNA for the CDR3: TGTGCCAGCAGCCTGGGACTTTCTACCGGGGAGCGGTTTTTT. Amino acid sequence: CASSLGLSTGERFF.

The genes are TRBV6-6 and TRBJ2-7; D not certain. The CDR3 length is 16 residues. Germline CDR1 is MNHNY and CDR2 is SVGAGI (reference sequence). Between the trimmed V and J ends, which lost 6 bases and 2 bases, there was a span of 20 bases. In DNA, the CDR3 is TGTGCCAGCAGATCCACCTTTAAGTTTGGAACCTACGAGCAGTACTTC. Amino acid sequence: CASRSTFKFGTYEQYF.

The V and J genes are TRBV7-3 and TRBJ2-1, with TRBD2 matching 14 bases. The CDR3 extends over 15 amino acids. Germline CDR1 SGHTA, CDR2 FQGTGA. Trimming cost V 4 bases and J 9 bases; bases outside gene matches: 5. CDR3 residues: CASSSGTSGSTEQFF. For the CDR3, the DNA is TGTGCCAGCAGCTCCGGGACTAGCGGGAGCACTGAGCAGTTCTTC.

The chain combines TRBV7-8 with TRBJ2-7, with TRBD2 identical over 14 bases. V gave up 5 bases and J gave up 3 bases; unmatched junction bases: 6. The CDR3 is made up of 16 amino acids. Germline CDR1 reads SGHVS; CDR2 reads FQNEAQ. CDR3 residues: CASSTGLAGVGYEQYF. For the CDR3, the DNA is TGTGCCAGCAGCACGGGACTAGCGGGAGTCGGCTACGAGCAGTACTTC.

The rearrangement joins TRBV5-1 to TRBJ1-4; 7 bases agree with TRBD1. The CDR3 totals 14 residues. The ends lost 4 bases at V and 7 bases at J; junction bases unmatched: 7. Germline CDR1 reads SGHRS; CDR2 reads YFSETQ. In DNA form, the CDR3 reads TGCGCCAGCAGCAGAACAGGGGTCGGTGAAAAACTGTTTTTT. This codes for CASSRTGVGEKLFF.

V and J are TRBV5-4 and TRBJ1-6; 7 bases agree with TRBD1. Losses at the gene ends were 4 bases for V and 10 bases for J; bases not matched to a gene: 8. The CDR3 extends over 14 amino acids. The germline V gene has CDR1 SGHNT and CDR2 YYREEE (reference sequence). CDR3: CASSRQGQGSPLHF. The CDR3 DNA sequence: TGTGCCAGCAGCCGACAGGGCCAAGGGTCACCCCTCCACTTT.

The chain has TRBV14 and TRBJ1-1, with TRBD1 matching over 7 bases. The CDR3 runs 13 residues. Germline V lookup: CDR1 SGHDN, CDR2 FVKESK. The trim removed 5 bases at V and 5 bases at J, leaving 5 bases unmatched. The CDR3 DNA sequence: TGTGCCAGCAGCATACAGGGGCTGACTGAAGCTTTCTTT. Translated, it gives CASSIQGLTEAFF.

The J gene is TRBJ2-3, the V gene TRBV7-2; 12 positions agree with TRBD2. The CDR3 has 16 residues. J lost 2 bases, V lost 5 bases, and 5 bases had no gene match. Germline V gene lookup returns CDR1 SGHTA and CDR2 FQGNSA. CDR3 residues: CASSHGLAGYTDTQYF. CDR3 coding DNA: TGTGCCAGCAGCCACGGACTAGCGGGATACACAGATACGCAGTATTTT. The full variable domain, completed using reference TRBV7-2 and TRBJ2-3, is GAGVSQSPSNKVTEKGKDVELRCDPISGHTALYWYRQSLGQGLEFLIYFQGNSAPDKSGLPSDRFSAERTGGSVSTLTIQRTQQEDSAVYLCASSHGLAGYTDTQYFGPGTRLTVL.

CDR3 residues: CASKGAQIEKLFF. Written as DNA, the CDR3 is TGTGCCAGCAAAGGTGCCCAGATCGAAAAACTGTTTTTT. This rearrangement joins TRBV2 to TRBJ1-4; D is uncertain. V gave up 7 bases and J gave up 8 bases, with 14 bases separating them. Germline CDR1 SNHLY, CDR2 FYNNEI. The length of the CDR3 is 13 residues.